This T cell receptor (beta chain) was sequenced for a study of blood T cell repertoires in COVID-19. This clone showed up just a few times. Sequencing was performed with immunoSEQ multiplex PCR; in TCRdb, only in-frame clones are kept and a portion is missing. This table holds some 250,000 clones, around 84% found once. V shed 5 bases and J shed 7 bases, with 11 bases lying between them. Germline-derived CDR1 and CDR2 are MNHNY and SVGAGI (reference sequence). The CDR3 covers 12 residues. The source material was peripheral blood. The genes are TRBV6-6 and TRBJ1-1; no clear D. The sequence derives from a man aged 60 to 75 with acute or convalescent COVID-19. For the CDR3, the DNA is TGTGCCAGCAGTGCCCGAGGCAGTGAAGCTTTCTTT. This sequence encodes CASSARGSEAFF.